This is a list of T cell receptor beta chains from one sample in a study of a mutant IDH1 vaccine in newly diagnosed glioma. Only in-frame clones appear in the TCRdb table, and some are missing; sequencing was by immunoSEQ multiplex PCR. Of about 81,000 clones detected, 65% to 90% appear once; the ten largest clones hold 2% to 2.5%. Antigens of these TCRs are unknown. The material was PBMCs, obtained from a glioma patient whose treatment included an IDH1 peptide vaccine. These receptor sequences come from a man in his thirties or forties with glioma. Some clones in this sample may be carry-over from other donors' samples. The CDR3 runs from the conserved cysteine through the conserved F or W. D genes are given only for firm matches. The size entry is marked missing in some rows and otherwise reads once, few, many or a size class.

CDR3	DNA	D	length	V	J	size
CASSSGRRNYNEQFF	TGTGCCAGCAGTTCAGGACGGAGAAATTACAATGAGCAGTTCTTC	-	15	TRBV6-5	TRBJ2-1	-
CASSPPIIPGVNEQFF	TGTGCCAGCTCACCACCCATAATCCCAGGGGTCAATGAGCAGTTCTTC	-	16	TRBV18	TRBJ2-1	-
CASSPTGGPNYGYTF	TGTGCCAGCAGCCCGACAGGGGGCCCCAACTATGGCTACACCTTC	TRBD1	15	TRBV5-4	TRBJ1-2	-
CAGAELAGGPDTQYF	TGTGCCGGAGCTGAACTAGCGGGAGGGCCGGATACGCAGTATTTT	TRBD2	15	TRBV30	TRBJ2-3	-
CAQKEDRDTEAFF	TGTGCTCAGAAGGAGGATCGTGACACTGAAGCTTTCTTT	-	13	TRBV30	TRBJ1-1	-
CASSLTGISYNEQFF	TGTGCCAGCAGCTTAACCGGGATCTCCTACAATGAGCAGTTCTTC	-	15	TRBV11-3	TRBJ2-1	-
CASSVGGGGEQYF	TGTGCCAGCAGCGTAGGAGGCGGGGGCGAGCAGTACTTC	TRBD2	13	TRBV9	TRBJ2-7	-
CASSLGQFSNQPQHF	TGTGCCAGCAGCCTTGGACAGTTTAGCAATCAGCCCCAGCATTTT	-	15	TRBV7-9	TRBJ1-5	-
CRGGEETQYF	TGCCGTGGGGGGGAGGAGACCCAGTACTTC	TRBD2	10	TRBV20-1	TRBJ2-5	-
CATSKAASSYNEQFF	TGTGCCACCAGCAAGGCGGCGAGCTCCTACAATGAGCAGTTCTTC	-	15	TRBV15	TRBJ2-1	few
CASSRQPGKQETQYF	TGTGCCAGCAGCCGGCAGCCGGGGAAACAAGAGACCCAGTACTTC	-	15	TRBV7-7	TRBJ2-5	-
CASSLSGPYGYTF	TGTGCCAGCAGCTTATCTGGTCCCTATGGCTACACCTTC	-	13	TRBV7-2	TRBJ1-2	once
CASSLVAGRTYEQYF	TGCGCCAGCAGCTTGGTCGCGGGAAGGACGTACGAGCAGTACTTC	-	15	TRBV5-1	TRBJ2-7	once
CASSLGDTEAFF	TGTGCCAGCAGCCTTGGGGACACTGAAGCTTTCTTT	-	12	TRBV4-2	TRBJ1-1	-
CASTEGRGFAFF	TGTGCCAGCACCGAGGGGCGGGGGTTTGCTTTCTTT	-	12	TRBV2	TRBJ1-1	few
CAISEVHNEQFF	TGTGCCATCAGTGAGGTCCACAATGAGCAGTTCTTC	-	12	TRBV10-3	TRBJ2-1	-
CAWSVAGTNSPLHF	TGTGCCTGGAGTGTTGCAGGCACAAATTCACCCCTCCACTTT	-	14	TRBV30	TRBJ1-6	-
CASSLHQRGSNQPQHF	TGTGCCAGCAGCTTACACCAACGGGGGAGCAATCAGCCCCAGCATTTT	-	16	TRBV5-8	TRBJ1-5	-
CASSYSRDEGANGYTF	TGTGCCAGCAGTTACTCACGTGACGAGGGGGCAAATGGCTACACCTTC	TRBD1	16	TRBV6-5	TRBJ1-2	-
CASSYRTGRSGANVLTF	TGTGCCAGCAGCTATCGGACAGGTAGGTCTGGGGCCAACGTCCTGACTTTC	TRBD1	17	TRBV7-9	TRBJ2-6	-
CASSLGDSSYNEQFF	TGTGCCAGCAGCTTGGGGGACAGCTCCTACAATGAGCAGTTCTTC	TRBD1	15	TRBV11-3	TRBJ2-1	-
CASSVALYEQYF	TGTGCCAGCAGCGTAGCCCTATACGAGCAGTACTTC	-	12	TRBV9	TRBJ2-7	-
CASSDWVRGMGEQFF	TGTGCCAGCAGTGACTGGGTCAGGGGCATGGGGGAGCAGTTCTTC	-	15	TRBV2	TRBJ2-1	once
CASSAGTVEKLFF	TGTGCCAGCAGTGCTGGGACAGTGGAAAAACTGTTTTTT	TRBD1	13	TRBV6-1	TRBJ1-4	few
CASSLDSQETQYF	TGTGCCAGTAGCCTAGACAGCCAAGAGACCCAGTACTTC	-	13	TRBV19	TRBJ2-5	-
CSVEKDRDGEQYF	TGCAGCGTTGAGAAAGACAGGGACGGCGAGCAGTACTTC	TRBD1	13	TRBV29-1	TRBJ2-7	-
CASSQIRRKNIQYF	TGTGCCAGCAGTCAAATACGCCGAAAAAACATTCAGTACTTC	-	14	TRBV6-5	TRBJ2-4	few
CASSVRPIQGEGEKLFF	TGTGCCAGCAGCGTACGGCCGATACAGGGTGAAGGGGAAAAACTGTTTTTT	-	17	TRBV9	TRBJ1-4	-
CASSSAGTRSYNEQFF	TGTGCCAGCAGCTCGGCGGGGACTAGGTCCTACAATGAGCAGTTCTTC	TRBD2	16	TRBV7-2	TRBJ2-1	-